A single sample is the source of the 16 T cell receptor beta chains below, sequenced in a study of OX40 agonist ivuxolimab in advanced cancers. Some clones are missing from TCRdb's copy, which holds only in-frame ones; the method was immunoSEQ multiplex PCR. The data hold 75,000 to 100,000 clones, with approximately 91% observed a single time. The sample here was CD4+ or CD8+ T cells sorted from blood, taken in a trial of the OX40 agonist ivuxolimab. These receptors were collected from an adult with an advanced solid tumor such as melanoma, head and neck, liver or kidney cancer.

This clone occurred once. DNA for the CDR3: TGTGCCAGCAGCTTAGGTCTAGCCGGGGAGCTGTTTTTT. Translated, it gives CASSLGLAGELFF. The chain uses TRBV11-2 and TRBJ2-2; D is unresolved. CDR1 and CDR2 (germline): SGHAT, FQNNGV. Trimming took off 1 base at V and 6 bases at J, with 6 bases between the two ends. This CDR3 has 13 residues.

This clone appeared a single time. The rearrangement joins TRBV10-3 to TRBJ2-5; 11 bases map to TRBD1. Trimming cost V 4 bases and J 5 bases; bases outside gene matches: 3. Germline CDR1 ENHRY, CDR2 SYGVKD. The length of the CDR3 is 14 residues. This CDR3 reads CAISGTGGGETQYF. CDR3 nucleotides: TGTGCCATCAGTGGGACAGGGGGCGGGGAGACCCAGTACTTC.

The CDR3 nucleotides read TGTGCCAGCAGCTTTACCGAATGGGGGCCCCAGCATTTT. It translates to CASSFTEWGPQHF. The chain recombines TRBV7-2 with TRBJ1-5; no firm D call. This CDR3 contains 13 residues. Trimming took 3 bases from V and 9 from J, leaving 12 bases between them. CDR1 is SGHTA, CDR2 FQGNSA, per germline.

This clone was seen a few times. This chain joins TRBV5-6 and TRBJ1-6; D is undetermined. The V and J ends lost 2 bases and 7 bases respectively, with 10 bases between them. The CDR3 loop spans 14 amino acids. The germline V gene encodes CDR1 SGHDT and CDR2 YYEEEE. The chain's CDR3 is CASSLGGRNSPLHF. The CDR3 region has the DNA TGTGCCAGCAGCTTAGGAGGTAGGAATTCACCCCTCCACTTT.

V is TRBV28 and J is TRBJ1-1, with D possibly matching TRBD1 (6 bases). Trimming removed 7 bases from V and 3 bases from J, with 18 bases in between. This CDR3 spans 15 amino acids. The germline V gene encodes CDR1 MDHEN and CDR2 SYDVKM. The CDR3 bases are TGTGCCAGCATATCACAGGGAGCTGGCTACACTGAAGCTTTCTTT. Translated: CASISQGAGYTEAFF.

This chain links TRBV5-4 with TRBJ2-7; unclear D gene. CDR1 is SGHNT and CDR2 is YYREEE in the germline V gene (reference sequence). This CDR3 is built from 15 residues. V gave up 4 bases and J gave up 4 bases, with 18 bases separating them. CDR3 amino acids: CASSLSPQGPYEQYF. Here the CDR3 DNA reads TGTGCCAGCAGCCTCAGCCCCCAAGGTCCATACGAGCAGTACTTC. Combining the CDR3 with reference TRBV5-4 and TRBJ2-7 gives the whole variable domain ETGVTQSPTHLIKTRGQQVTLRCSSQSGHNTVSWYQQALGQGPQFIFQYYREEENGRGNFPPRFSGLQFPNYSSELNVNALELDDSALYLCASSLSPQGPYEQYFGPGTRLTVT.

V gene TRBV2 combines with J gene TRBJ2-5; TRBD1 agrees at 9 bases. The germline gives CDR1 SNHLY, CDR2 FYNNEI. The CDR3 consists of 15 residues. V dropped 4 bases and J dropped 4; count of bases not matched to a gene: 7. The CDR3 nucleotides are TGTGCCAGCAGTGCGCTGGGGACAGGGAGAGAGACCCAGTACTTC. It is translated as CASSALGTGRETQYF.

The gene calls are TRBV6-5 and TRBJ2-3, with D maybe TRBD2 (6 bases). The CDR3 length is 11 residues. Trimming stripped 6 bases from V and 9 bases from J, with 10 bases between. Per the germline V gene, CDR1 is MNHEY and CDR2 is SVGAGI. The CDR3 DNA is TGTGCCAGCAGGATAGCGGAGACGCAGTATTTT. This sequence encodes CASRIAETQYF.

The chain joins TRBV4-2 to TRBJ2-5, with D possibly TRBD2 on 7 matching bases. V was clipped by 0 bases and J by 5 bases, with 16 bases between them. The CDR3 is made up of 16 amino acids. In germline, CDR1 is LGHNA, CDR2 YNFKEQ. The CDR3 bases are TGTGCCAGCAGCCAAGATCGGGCAGGGGAGGGGGAGACCCAGTACTTC. Translation gives CASSQDRAGEGETQYF.

In its sample, this clone was seen once. This sequence joins TRBV4-3 and TRBJ2-1; 8 bases map to TRBD1. CDR3 length: 16 amino acids. Trimming at V came to 3 bases and at J to 1 base, leaving 5 bases not matched to a gene. Germline V gives CDR1 LGHNA, CDR2 YSLEER. The CDR3 DNA is TGCGCCAGCAGCCAGGACAACAGGGGGTCCTACAATGAGCAGTTCTTC. This encodes CASSQDNRGSYNEQFF.

This clone appeared once. The genes are TRBV19 and TRBJ2-7, with a weak D call TRBD1 (5 bases). The CDR3 is 14 amino acids. Germline CDR1 reads LNHDA; CDR2 reads SQIVND (reference sequence). Trimming cost V 5 bases and J 4 bases, with 15 bases left between them. CDR3: CASSEWGVHYEQYF. CDR3 DNA sequence: TGTGCCAGTAGTGAATGGGGCGTCCATTACGAGCAGTACTTC.

The chain carries TRBV2 and TRBJ1-5; D remains unclear. This CDR3 spans 16 amino acids. Germline assignment: CDR1 SNHLY and CDR2 FYNNEI. The V and J ends lost 4 bases and 5 bases respectively, with 18 bases between them. CDR3: CASSGGPEGIYQPQHF. DNA for the CDR3: TGTGCCAGCAGTGGAGGACCCGAGGGTATATATCAGCCCCAGCATTTT.

The chain links TRBV18 to TRBJ2-1, with D possibly being TRBD1 (7 bases). Germline CDR1 reads KGHSH; CDR2 reads LQKENI. The CDR3 length is 16 residues. V shed 0 bases and J shed 12 bases, with 21 bases lying between them. CDR3 region: CASSPPGRGAGIGQFF. In nucleotides, the CDR3 is TGTGCCAGCTCACCACCCGGCAGGGGGGCCGGGATCGGGCAGTTCTTC.

This clone has a handful of counts. The rearrangement links TRBV14 to TRBJ2-1, with 9 bases lining up with TRBD1. CDR1 and CDR2 from the germline V gene are SGHDN and FVKESK. The CDR3 is 15 residues long. Trimming cost V 4 bases and J 3 bases; bases outside gene matches: 4. The CDR3 loop reads CASSLGTGYYNEQFF. Written as DNA, the CDR3 is TGTGCCAGCAGCCTCGGGACAGGGTACTACAATGAGCAGTTCTTC.

The J gene is TRBJ1-4, the V gene TRBV2, with 8 nucleotides matching TRBD1. The CDR3 sequence is 14 residues long. The J segment lost 7 bases and the V segment lost 5 bases, leaving 6 bases of the junction unmatched. Per germline, CDR1 SNHLY and CDR2 FYNNEI. The CDR3 DNA is TGTGCCAGCAGTTTGGACAGGGTTGGTGAAAAACTGTTTTTT. This sequence encodes CASSLDRVGEKLFF.

This clone was recorded only once. The chain carries TRBV5-1 and TRBJ2-3; D uncertain. This CDR3 comprises 15 residues. CDR1 and CDR2 (germline): SGHRS, YFSETQ. The V gene lost 0 bases and the J gene lost 4 bases, with 12 bases spanning the gap. The CDR3 DNA reads as TGCGCCAGCAGCTTGGATCTGGCCGTGGCAGATACGCAGTATTTT. Its protein product is CASSLDLAVADTQYF.